The 26 T cell receptor beta chains reported below all come from one sample, sequenced in a study of control samples from healthy donors and cancer patients. This table comes from immunoSEQ multiplex PCR, and its TCRdb copy is limited to in-frame clones, with some not included. The sample lists around 140,000 clones, about nine tenths occurring once. Material for sequencing was blood. These TCRs come from a woman aged 50 to 60 in good health.

The chain recombines TRBV7-9 with TRBJ1-1; a weak D match, TRBD1 (5 bases). The CDR3 has 14 residues. From germline, CDR1 is SEHNR and CDR2 FQNEAQ (reference sequence). V lost 2 bases and J lost 6, with 13 bases in between. The CDR3 is CASSLTGGGSEAFF. The CDR3, as DNA: TGTGCCAGCAGCTTAACGGGGGGAGGATCTGAAGCTTTCTTT.

The gene calls are TRBV7-9 and TRBJ1-1; D may be TRBD1 (5 bases). Trimming cost V 5 bases and J 3 bases, with 13 bases left between them. The CDR3 is made up of 14 amino acids. Germline V gives CDR1 SEHNR, CDR2 FQNEAQ (reference sequence). CDR3 nucleotide sequence: TGTGCCAGCAGCACTCAGGGAAGGGACACTGAAGCTTTCTTT. Translating it yields CASSTQGRDTEAFF.

The chain recombines TRBV29-1 with TRBJ2-5; 14 bases line up with TRBD2. In germline, CDR1 is SQVTM, CDR2 ANQGSEA. Trimming removed 6 bases from V and 2 bases from J; junction bases left unmatched: 8. This CDR3 contains 16 residues. The CDR3 is CSVGKGLAGVQETQYF. CDR3 DNA sequence: TGCAGCGTCGGGAAGGGACTAGCGGGAGTACAAGAGACCCAGTACTTC.

V gene TRBV2 combines with J gene TRBJ2-7, with D hard to call. The CDR3 consists of 14 residues. Germline V lookup: CDR1 SNHLY, CDR2 FYNNEI. V lost 1 base and J 1 base, leaving 8 bases between the germline ends. The CDR3 sequence: CASSEVSFSYEQYF. The CDR3 nucleotides are TGTGCCAGCAGTGAAGTCTCGTTTTCCTACGAGCAGTACTTC.

The chain has TRBV10-3 and TRBJ1-2; D not certain. The germline V gene has CDR1 ENHRY and CDR2 SYGVKD. The length of the CDR3 is 14 residues. V gave up 4 bases and J gave up 6 bases, with 15 bases separating them. CDR3 in DNA: TGTGCCATCAGTGTCGAGTACCAAACGGATGGCTACACCTTC. It is translated as CAISVEYQTDGYTF.

This chain joins TRBV10-1 and TRBJ1-3; D is uncertain. The CDR3 is 16 amino acids. The germline V gene encodes CDR1 WNHNN and CDR2 SYGVQD (reference sequence). Trimming cost V 3 bases and J 2 bases, with 14 bases left between them. The CDR3 DNA reads TGCGCCAGCAGTGATCCGAAGCCCGGGGCTGGAAACACCATATATTTT. Its translation: CASSDPKPGAGNTIYF.

The CDR3 sequence is CASSWDRGRRTEAFF. The CDR3 DNA is TGTGCCAGCAGTTGGGACAGGGGGCGGCGGACTGAAGCTTTCTTT. The J gene is TRBJ1-1, the V gene TRBV27; 12 bases match TRBD1. The CDR3 runs to 15 residues. V was pared by 4 bases and J by 5 bases, with 5 bases of the junction left unmatched. Germline CDR1 and CDR2: MNHEY and SMNVEV (reference sequence).

The chain joins TRBV7-9 to TRBJ2-5; a possible D gene is TRBD2 (6 bases). There are 14 residues in the CDR3. CDR1 and CDR2 from the germline V gene are SEHNR and FQNEAQ (reference sequence). V shed 5 bases and J shed 1 base, with 11 bases lying between them. Here the CDR3 reads CASSPLATQETQYF. The CDR3 nucleotides are TGTGCCAGCAGCCCACTAGCTACCCAAGAGACCCAGTACTTC.

The chain links TRBV28 to TRBJ2-5, with 11 bases identical to TRBD2. This CDR3 has 19 amino acids. J lost 4 bases, V lost 3 bases, and 16 bases had no gene match. Germline CDR1 is MDHEN and CDR2 is SYDVKM. This CDR3 reads CASSFSLAGGGGILETQYF. The CDR3 DNA is TGTGCCAGCAGTTTCTCGCTAGCGGGAGGCGGGGGGATATTAGAGACCCAGTACTTC. The full variable domain, in which reference TRBV28 and TRBJ2-5 provide the parts outside the CDR3, is DVKVTQSSRYLVKRTGEKVFLECVQDMDHENMFWYRQDPGLGLRLIYFSYDVKMKEKGDIPEGYSVSREKKERFSLILESASTNQTSMYLCASSFSLAGGGGILETQYFGPGTRLLVL.

The chain couples TRBV6-5 to TRBJ1-6, with TRBD1 as a possible D gene (6 bases). Between the trimmed V and J ends, which lost 8 bases and 5 bases, there was a span of 13 bases. Germline CDR1 MNHEY, CDR2 SVGAGI. The CDR3 contains 14 residues. CDR3: CASYRQVDNSPLHF. CDR3 DNA: TGTGCCAGCTATCGACAGGTTGATAATTCACCCCTCCACTTT.

J is TRBJ1-4 and V is TRBV19, with TRBD1 matching over 7 bases. Trimming removed 6 bases from V and 9 bases from J; junction bases left unmatched: 4. CDR3 length: 12 residues. CDR1 and CDR2 (germline): LNHDA, SQIVND (reference sequence). The CDR3: CASSPGQQKLFF. The CDR3 coding sequence is TGTGCCAGTAGCCCGGGACAGCAAAAACTGTTTTTT. Based on the CDR3 plus reference TRBV19 and TRBJ1-4, the full variable domain is DGGITQSPKYLFRKEGQNVTLSCEQNLNHDAMYWYRQDPGQGLRLIYYSQIVNDFQKGDIAEGYSVSREKKESFPLTVTSAQKNPTAFYLCASSPGQQKLFFGSGTQLSVL.

This sequence joins TRBV14 and TRBJ2-2; D is unresolved. Trimming took off 4 bases at V and 6 bases at J, with 9 bases between the two ends. Germline CDR1 reads SGHDN; CDR2 reads FVKESK. The CDR3 loop spans 13 amino acids. CDR3 sequence: CASSPNRAGELFF. The CDR3 nucleotides read TGTGCCAGCAGCCCCAATAGGGCCGGGGAGCTGTTTTTT.

V is TRBV7-9 and J is TRBJ1-2, with 7 bases that match TRBD1. Germline loops: CDR1 SEHNR, CDR2 FQNEAQ (reference sequence). Losses at the gene ends were 5 bases for V and 2 bases for J; bases not matched to a gene: 5. CDR3 length equals 14 residues. The CDR3 protein is CASSPRGGNYGYTF. The CDR3 region has the DNA TGTGCCAGCAGCCCGCGAGGGGGCAACTATGGCTACACCTTC.

This clone appeared once. The genes are TRBV24-1 and TRBJ1-5, with D maybe TRBD1 (5 bases). Germline lookup yields CDR1 KGHDR and CDR2 SFDVKD. Trimming shortened V by 0 bases and J by 7 bases, and 24 bases separated the two germline ends. CDR3 length: 19 residues. In DNA form, the CDR3 reads TGTGCCACCAGTGATTTGCTAACCGAGGGCCAGGGTCCACGGCAGCCCCAGCATTTT. It specifies CATSDLLTEGQGPRQPQHF.

Only a few counts were recorded for this clone. The J gene is TRBJ2-5, the V gene TRBV29-1; tentatively, D is TRBD2 (5 bases). Germline loops: CDR1 SQVTM, CDR2 ANQGSEA. V was trimmed by 3 bases and J by 7 bases, leaving 12 bases between them. The CDR3 contains 12 residues. CDR3 sequence reads: CSVEMAGGTQYF. The DNA of the CDR3 is TGCAGCGTTGAGATGGCTGGAGGGACCCAGTACTTC.

The chain has TRBV28 and TRBJ2-7; TRBD2 matches 7 bases. The length of the CDR3 is 14 residues. The V segment lost 5 bases and the J segment 4 bases; nucleotides outside the gene matches: 8. Looked up from germline, CDR1 is MDHEN and CDR2 is SYDVKM. The CDR3 spells CASSAYGTKYEQYF. The CDR3 DNA reads TGTGCCAGCAGTGCGTACGGGACTAAGTACGAGCAGTACTTC.

The chain recombines TRBV2 with TRBJ2-1, with D perhaps matching TRBD2 (7 bases). Trimming took 2 bases from V and 0 from J, leaving 11 bases between them. This CDR3 is 16 amino acids long. Germline V gives CDR1 SNHLY, CDR2 FYNNEI. This chain's CDR3 is CASSELRGGSYNEQFF. The CDR3 nucleotides are TGTGCCAGCAGTGAATTGAGGGGGGGCTCCTACAATGAGCAGTTCTTC.

The chain uses TRBV10-3 and TRBJ1-2, with a tentative D call TRBD1 (5 bases). Looked up from germline, CDR1 is ENHRY and CDR2 is SYGVKD. CDR3 size: 15 residues. Trimming shortened V by 7 bases and J by 0 bases, and 15 bases separated the two germline ends. CDR3 sequence (DNA): TGTGCCATCACCCCCGACAGTCCAGCTAACTATGGCTACACCTTC. This gives the protein CAITPDSPANYGYTF.

V and J are TRBV3-1 (or the pseudogene TRBV3-2) and TRBJ1-2, with TRBD1 matching 8 bases. The V gene's germline CDR1 is LGHDT and CDR2 YNNKEL (reference sequence). J was trimmed by 8 bases and V by 1 base; bases with no gene match: 9. The CDR3 runs 15 residues. The CDR3, as DNA: TGTGCCAGCAGCCAAGCATGGACAGGGTTGGAGGGCTACACCTTC. It translates to CASSQAWTGLEGYTF.

The chain uses TRBV7-8 and TRBJ1-3; D is ambiguous. Trimming removed 5 bases at V and 2 bases at J, with 13 bases between. The germline V gene encodes CDR1 SGHVS and CDR2 FQNEAQ. The CDR3 contains 15 residues. This CDR3 is CASSRRAGPGNTIYF. The CDR3 DNA sequence: TGTGCCAGCAGCCGACGGGCCGGCCCTGGAAACACCATATATTTT.

The chain carries TRBV10-2 and TRBJ2-5; D ambiguous. This CDR3 is 12 amino acids long. Trimming stripped 8 bases from V and 5 bases from J, with 12 bases between. Germline V gene sequence: CDR1 WSHSY, CDR2 SAAADI. DNA for the CDR3: TGCGCCAGCGCCGGCGACGGGGAGACCCAGTACTTC. Translated: CASAGDGETQYF.

CDR3 coding DNA: TGCGCCAGCAGCTTGGCCGGGGGAGCCGGTACAGATACGCAGTATTTT. Its translation: CASSLAGGAGTDTQYF. The V call is TRBV5-1, the J call TRBJ2-3; the D gene is possibly TRBD2 (6 bases). Trimming stripped 0 bases from V and 3 bases from J, with 14 bases between. The CDR3 totals 16 residues. CDR1 and CDR2 (germline): SGHRS, YFSETQ.

This clone has just one count. The V call is TRBV10-3, the J call TRBJ1-2, with D unresolved. The CDR3 extends over 15 amino acids. V shed 3 bases and J shed 2 bases, with 13 bases lying between them. The germline V gene has CDR1 ENHRY and CDR2 SYGVKD. CDR3 nucleotide sequence: TGTGCCATCAGTGACCCGGGCCAAGAAAACTATGGCTACACCTTC. Translation gives CAISDPGQENYGYTF.

The chain carries TRBV5-1 and TRBJ2-1, with TRBD1 matching 9 bases. V shed 4 bases and J 9 bases; nucleotides not matched to a gene: 11. This CDR3 has 15 residues. Germline V gene data show CDR1 as SGHRS and CDR2 as YFSETQ. CDR3 nucleotides: TGCGCCAGCAGCAGACAGGGGGAGGGCCACGGTGAGCAGTTCTTC. Protein sequence: CASSRQGEGHGEQFF. The full variable domain, its missing parts supplied by reference TRBV5-1 and TRBJ2-1, is KAGVTQTPRYLIKTRGQQVTLSCSPISGHRSVSWYQQTPGQGLQFLFEYFSETQRNKGNFPGRFSGRQFSNSRSEMNVSTLELGDSALYLCASSRQGEGHGEQFFGPGTRLTVL.

The CDR3, as DNA: TGTGCCAGCAGCTTTGTAGCGGGGGCCTCCGAGCAGTACTTC. This encodes CASSFVAGASEQYF. The chain recombines TRBV13 with TRBJ2-7, with 9 bases that match TRBD2. The J segment lost 6 bases and the V segment lost 3 bases, leaving 6 bases of the junction unmatched. Per germline, CDR1 PRHDT and CDR2 FYEKMQ (reference sequence). The CDR3 is 14 residues long.

The chain couples TRBV5-5 to TRBJ2-7; the D gene is possibly TRBD1 (5 bases). CDR3 length equals 13 residues. Germline V gene lookup returns CDR1 SGHKS and CDR2 YYEKEE (reference sequence). Trimming took off 2 bases at V and 6 bases at J, with 12 bases between the two ends. The CDR3 loop reads CASSFGQGAEQYF. The CDR3 coding sequence is TGTGCCAGCAGCTTCGGTCAGGGCGCCGAGCAGTACTTC.